The 13 T cell receptor beta chains reported below all come from one sample, sequenced in a study of T cells after yellow fever vaccination. TCRdb called the 5' RACE reads again in MiXCR, with one record for every CDR3 protein. This sample yields about 210,000 distinct CDR3 sequences, of which 3% to 3.5% are seen a single time; 3.2% belongs to the top ten. This specimen consisted of CD4+ T cells sorted from PBMCs, obtained 10 days after the yellow fever booster vaccination. All receptors derive from a man aged 18 to 29 who received the YFV17D yellow fever vaccine.

There are many counts of this clonotype. CDR3 in amino acids: CASSLGGRDRAYGYTF. The CDR3 nucleotides read TGTGCCAGCAGCTTAGGGGGCCGGGACAGGGCCTATGGCTACACCTTC. V usage is TRBV7-2 and J usage is TRBJ1-2; 9 bases align to TRBD1. The V gene end was trimmed by 1 base and the J gene end by 4 bases; junction bases not matched to a gene: 7. From germline, CDR1 is SGHTA and CDR2 FQGNSA. CDR3 length: 16 residues.

This clonotype was recorded a few times. The chain combines TRBV7-9 with TRBJ1-1, with D unclear. V gave up 1 base and J gave up 1 base, with 10 bases separating them. The CDR3 consists of 15 residues. The germline CDR1 and CDR2 sequences are SEHNR and FQNEAQ (reference sequence). The CDR3: CASSLGRERNTEAFF. Here the CDR3 DNA reads TGTGCCAGCAGCTTAGGGAGGGAGAGGAACACTGAAGCTTTCTTT.

This clonotype was counted ten times or more. The V and J genes are TRBV4-3 and TRBJ2-1; 8 positions agree with TRBD2. V was pared by 6 bases and J by 6 bases, with 7 bases of the junction left unmatched. The CDR3 length is 14 residues. CDR1 is LGHNA, CDR2 YSLEER, per germline. The CDR3 bases are TGCGCCAGCAGTCCGGGACTAGTAAGCAATGAGCAGTTCTTC. Its protein product is CASSPGLVSNEQFF.

This clonotype was observed at least ten times. This sequence joins TRBV5-1 and TRBJ1-2; the D is unclear. Germline CDR1 reads SGHRS; CDR2 reads YFSETQ. Trimming stripped 0 bases from V and 3 bases from J, with 6 bases between. The CDR3 sequence is 13 residues long. The CDR3 sequence: CASSLDSHYGYTF. The CDR3 region has the DNA TGCGCCAGCAGCTTGGACAGCCACTATGGCTACACCTTC. Variable domain in full (rest from reference TRBV5-1 and TRBJ1-2): KAGVTQTPRYLIKTRGQQVTLSCSPISGHRSVSWYQQTPGQGLQFLFEYFSETQRNKGNFPGRFSGRQFSNSRSEMNVSTLELGDSALYLCASSLDSHYGYTFGSGTRLTVV.

In this sample, this clonotype turned up many times. The rearrangement links TRBV21-1 to TRBJ2-1. TRBV21-1 is annotated as a pseudogene. The CDR3 is made up of 17 amino acids. The chain's CDR3 is CASSKWRKMYSYNEQFF. The CDR3 bases are TGTGCCAGCAGCAAGTGGCGGAAAATGTACTCCTACAATGAGCAGTTCTTC.

The table lists this clonotype with many counts. This chain joins TRBV5-5 and TRBJ1-4; D unresolved. This CDR3 contains 15 residues. V was trimmed by 1 base and J by 2 bases, leaving 9 bases between them. Germline V gene sequence: CDR1 SGHKS, CDR2 YYEKEE (reference sequence). The CDR3 DNA sequence: TGTGCCAGCAGCTTGTCCCTAGGCACTAATGAAAAACTGTTTTTT. It is translated as CASSLSLGTNEKLFF.

This clonotype was observed a few times. The chain joins TRBV7-3 to TRBJ2-2; D gene uncertain. The germline CDR1 and CDR2 sequences are SGHTA and FQGTGA. The CDR3 runs to 12 residues. V was pared by 3 bases and J by 7 bases, with 6 bases between. CDR3 sequence reads: CASSFQFGELFF. The CDR3 DNA sequence: TGTGCCAGCAGCTTTCAGTTCGGGGAGCTGTTTTTT.

CDR3 bases: TGTGCCAGCAGCTTAGCGGGGGGCCAGAACACTGAAGCTTTCTTT. Encoded protein: CASSLAGGQNTEAFF. The chain uses TRBV7-9 and TRBJ1-1; D may be TRBD1 (6 bases). The V end lost 0 bases, the J end lost 1 base, and 9 bases lay between the germline ends. The germline CDR1 and CDR2 sequences are SEHNR and FQNEAQ (reference sequence). The CDR3 contains 15 residues.

This clonotype appeared a few times. The J gene is TRBJ1-2, the V gene TRBV20-1, with 8 bases matching TRBD1. V shed 3 bases and J 7 bases; nucleotides not matched to a gene: 13. The CDR3 is made up of 15 amino acids. The germline V gene encodes CDR1 DFQATT and CDR2 SNEGSKA (reference sequence). DNA for the CDR3: TGCAGTGCTAGCGCCGACAGGGGAGGTTATAGTGGCTACACCTTC. This codes for CSASADRGGYSGYTF.

V usage is TRBV20-1 and J usage is TRBJ1-5, with D perhaps TRBD1 (6 bases). Trimming left V 4 bases short and J 4 bases short, with 20 bases between. This CDR3 is built from 16 residues. Germline V gene data show CDR1 as DFQATT and CDR2 as SNEGSKA (reference sequence). Written as DNA, the CDR3 is TGCAGTGCTATAGCCGGGGGGGCCGGAGGGAATCAGCCCCAGCATTTT. It encodes CSAIAGGAGGNQPQHF.

This clonotype showed up many times. The V and J genes are TRBV12-3 or TRBV12-4 and TRBJ1-1; possibly TRBD1 for D (5 bases). The CDR3 length is 13 residues. V lost 6 bases to trimming and J lost 7 bases, with 15 bases between them. In DNA, the CDR3 is TGTGCCAGCAGCCCTCAGGGAAGGGATGAAGCTTTCTTT. Translation gives CASSPQGRDEAFF.

There are many counts of this clonotype. This chain connects TRBV20-1 to TRBJ2-3; tentatively, D is TRBD2 (5 bases). Germline V gene sequence: CDR1 DFQATT, CDR2 SNEGSKA (reference sequence). The CDR3 runs 15 residues. Trimming shortened V by 6 bases and J by 3 bases, and 19 bases separated the two germline ends. The CDR3 protein is CSAPGRDLGTDTQYF. As DNA, the CDR3 is TGCAGTGCGCCGGGCCGGGATCTGGGTACAGATACGCAGTATTTT.

Many counts were recorded for this clonotype. V gene TRBV4-3 combines with J gene TRBJ1-2; TRBD1 aligns across 9 bases. The CDR3 has 16 amino acids. Germline loops: CDR1 LGHNA, CDR2 YSLEER. V gave up 5 bases and J gave up 1 base; unmatched junction bases: 8. CDR3 loop: CASSYDGTGFNYGYTF. The DNA of the CDR3 is TGCGCCAGCAGCTATGACGGGACAGGGTTTAACTATGGCTACACCTTC.